The 12 T cell receptor beta chains below were found in one sample sequenced in a study of chemoradiotherapy in HPV16-positive cancers. The protocol was immunoSEQ multiplex PCR, while the TCRdb copy is restricted to in-frame clones and leaves out a portion. The repertoire holds about 1,900 clones, with around 78% as singletons. This material consisted of tumor tissue, taken from a patient who underwent chemoradiotherapy. These receptors were obtained from a human donor with HPV-associated anogenital cancer.

The rearrangement joins TRBV28 to TRBJ1-4; tentative D call: TRBD1 (5 bases). The germline V gene encodes CDR1 MDHEN and CDR2 SYDVKM. The V gene lost 3 bases and the J gene lost 4 bases, with 21 bases spanning the gap. This CDR3 has 18 residues. CDR3 region: CASSFSPGLGSFNEKLFF. The CDR3 DNA reads TGTGCCAGCAGTTTTAGTCCAGGGTTAGGCTCTTTTAATGAAAAACTGTTTTTT.

The chain links TRBV25-1 to TRBJ1-1; D call uncertain. Between the trimmed V and J ends, which lost 8 bases and 0 bases, there was a span of 7 bases. The germline V gene encodes CDR1 MGHDK and CDR2 SYGVNS. This CDR3 is 12 amino acids long. CDR3 in amino acids: CASGGLNTEAFF. The CDR3 DNA reads TGTGCCAGCGGCGGGTTGAACACTGAAGCTTTCTTT.

The chain has TRBV2 and TRBJ1-1, with D hard to call. The ends were cut back, 0 bases at V and 0 bases at J, with 8 bases in the middle. CDR3 length: 15 residues. Germline CDR1 reads SNHLY; CDR2 reads FYNNEI. DNA of the CDR3: TGTGCCAGCAGTGAAGCCGAGGGCATGAACACTGAAGCTTTCTTT. Its translation is CASSEAEGMNTEAFF.

V gene TRBV4-2 combines with J gene TRBJ1-6; no clear D gene. The CDR3 is made up of 16 amino acids. Between the trimmed V and J ends, which lost 0 bases and 7 bases, there was a span of 13 bases. CDR1 and CDR2 (germline): LGHNA, YNFKEQ. CDR3 DNA sequence: TGTGCCAGCAGCCAAGATTTTGAGGGCGGGAATTCACCCCTCCACTTT. It translates to CASSQDFEGGNSPLHF.

V and J are TRBV28 and TRBJ2-3; D uncertain. The CDR3 covers 15 residues. The ends were cut back, 5 bases at V and 3 bases at J, with 15 bases in the middle. The germline CDR1 and CDR2 sequences are MDHEN and SYDVKM. CDR3 nucleotide sequence: TGTGCCAGCAGTCTCCCGACAAGAATAACAGATACGCAGTATTTT. It is translated as CASSLPTRITDTQYF.

This clone was observed once. The genes are TRBV20-1 and TRBJ2-3; unclear D gene. This CDR3 has 11 amino acids. The V gene's germline CDR1 is DFQATT and CDR2 SNEGSKA (reference sequence). V was shortened by 4 bases and J by 5 bases, with 7 bases between the two germline ends. CDR3 in DNA: TGCAGTGCTAAGACCGGAGATACGCAGTATTTT. Residues: CSAKTGDTQYF.

This clone was seen once. The chain couples TRBV4-2 to TRBJ2-5; a possible D gene is TRBD1 (6 bases). The V gene lost 3 bases and the J gene lost 5 bases, with 13 bases spanning the gap. The CDR3 is 14 amino acids. Germline CDR1 and CDR2: LGHNA and YNFKEQ. CDR3: CASSQGVRGETQYF. CDR3 in DNA: TGTGCCAGCAGCCAGGGGGTTAGGGGGGAGACCCAGTACTTC.

V usage is TRBV7-3 and J usage is TRBJ2-3; 7 bases map to TRBD2. V trimming: 4 bases; J trimming: 7 bases; junction bases outside the gene matches: 5. This CDR3 comprises 13 residues. Germline V gene lookup returns CDR1 SGHTA and CDR2 FQGTGA. CDR3 loop: CASSSSGDYTQYF. As DNA, the CDR3 is TGTGCCAGCAGCTCTAGCGGAGACTATACGCAGTATTTT.

V is TRBV6-5 and J is TRBJ1-6, with 8 bases aligning to TRBD1. The germline V gene encodes CDR1 MNHEY and CDR2 SVGAGI. V lost 4 bases, J lost 9 bases, and 8 bases stayed unmatched. The CDR3 has 15 amino acids. The CDR3 DNA reads TGTGCCAGCAGTTTCTTTCAGGGGGCCAGTTCACCCCTCCACTTT. It encodes CASSFFQGASSPLHF.

The gene calls are TRBV5-1 and TRBJ1-2; 9 bases are shared with TRBD1. Germline V gene lookup returns CDR1 SGHRS and CDR2 YFSETQ. The ends lost 4 bases at V and 4 bases at J; junction bases unmatched: 11. The CDR3 has 16 residues. The CDR3 loop reads CASSLDGTGSVYGYTF. CDR3 in DNA: TGCGCCAGCAGCCTGGACGGGACAGGGAGTGTCTATGGCTACACCTTC.

There are a few counts of this clone. In DNA form, the CDR3 reads TGCGCCAGCAGCCAAGGGGAAGGGGTCGAGCAGTACTTC. This translates into CASSQGEGVEQYF. V and J are TRBV4-1 and TRBJ2-7, with D perhaps TRBD1 (5 bases). The CDR3 length is 13 residues. Trimming removed 1 base from V and 6 bases from J, with 10 bases in between. The germline gives CDR1 MGHRA, CDR2 YSYEKL.

J is TRBJ1-6 and V is TRBV28; possibly TRBD1 for D (5 bases). V was shortened by 5 bases and J by 9 bases, with 8 bases between the two germline ends. CDR3 length equals 12 residues. CDR1 and CDR2 from the germline V gene are MDHEN and SYDVKM. CDR3 loop: CASSRGSSPLHF. The CDR3, as DNA: TGTGCCAGCAGTCGGGGGTCTTCACCCCTCCACTTT.